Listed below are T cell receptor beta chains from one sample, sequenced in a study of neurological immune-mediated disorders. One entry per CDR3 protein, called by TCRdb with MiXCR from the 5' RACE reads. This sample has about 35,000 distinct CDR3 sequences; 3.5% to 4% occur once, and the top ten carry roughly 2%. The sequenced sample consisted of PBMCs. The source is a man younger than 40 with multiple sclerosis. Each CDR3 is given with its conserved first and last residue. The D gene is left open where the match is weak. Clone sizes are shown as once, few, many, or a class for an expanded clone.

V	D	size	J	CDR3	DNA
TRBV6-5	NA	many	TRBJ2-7	CASSSNTDLWSYEQYF	TGTGCCAGCAGTTCCAACACGGACTTGTGGTCCTACGAGCAGTACTTC
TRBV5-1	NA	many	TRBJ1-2	CASSFLAGDRDGYTF	TGCGCCAGCAGCTTCCTCGCAGGGGATAGAGATGGCTACACCTTC
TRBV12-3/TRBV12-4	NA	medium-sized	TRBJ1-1	CASSSRVNTEAFF	TGTGCCAGCAGTTCCAGGGTAAACACTGAAGCTTTCTTT
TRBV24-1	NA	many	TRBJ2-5	CATSDYGKTQYF	TGTGCCACCAGTGACTATGGGAAGACCCAGTACTTC
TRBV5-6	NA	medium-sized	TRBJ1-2	CASSQDRLYGYTF	TGTGCCAGCAGCCAAGACAGACTCTATGGCTACACCTTC
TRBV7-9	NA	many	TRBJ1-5	CASTASGWGSQPQHF	TGTGCCAGCACCGCGTCGGGCTGGGGAAGTCAGCCCCAGCATTTT
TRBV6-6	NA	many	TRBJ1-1	CASSRQGTEAFF	TGTGCCAGCAGTAGACAAGGTACTGAAGCTTTCTTT
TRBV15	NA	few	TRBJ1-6	CATSRDLGDSPLNF	TGTGCCACCAGCAGAGATCTGGGGGATTCACCCCTCAACTTT
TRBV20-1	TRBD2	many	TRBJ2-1	CSARIGTSFREEQFF	TGCAGTGCTAGGATAGGGACTAGCTTTCGTGAAGAGCAGTTCTTC
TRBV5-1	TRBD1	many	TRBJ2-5	CASSPGGGETQYF	TGCGCCAGCAGCCCAGGGGGCGGAGAGACCCAGTACTTC
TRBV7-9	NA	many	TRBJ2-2	CASSPGLSFTGELFF	TGTGCCAGCAGCCCAGGACTTTCTTTCACCGGGGAGCTGTTTTTT
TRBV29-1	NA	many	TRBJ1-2	CSVEPGEIYGYTF	TGCAGCGTTGAGCCGGGGGAAATCTATGGCTACACCTTC
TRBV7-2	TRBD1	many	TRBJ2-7	CASSWTGTLSYEQYF	TGTGCCAGCAGCTGGACAGGGACTCTCTCCTACGAGCAGTACTTC
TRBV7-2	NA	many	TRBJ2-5	CASSSRGETQYF	TGTGCCAGCAGCTCCCGGGGGGAGACCCAGTACTTC
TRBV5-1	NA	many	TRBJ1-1	CASSFLPGGGRNTEAFF	TGCGCCAGCAGCTTCCTACCGGGCGGGGGGAGGAACACTGAAGCTTTCTTT
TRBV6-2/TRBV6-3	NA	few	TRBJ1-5	CASSNGGNQPQHF	TGTGCCTCTTCGAACGGGGGCAATCAGCCCCAGCATTTT
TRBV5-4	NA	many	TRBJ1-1	CASSPEQRVGTEAFF	TGTGCCAGCAGCCCGGAACAGCGGGTGGGCACTGAAGCTTTCTTT
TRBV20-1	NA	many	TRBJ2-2	CSARNRERDTGELFF	TGCAGTGCTAGAAACAGGGAGAGGGACACCGGGGAGCTGTTTTTT
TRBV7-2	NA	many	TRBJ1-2	CASSLAPDVIYGYTF	TGTGCCAGCAGCTTAGCACCGGACGTGATATATGGCTACACCTTC
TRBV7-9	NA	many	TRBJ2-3	CASSRPGDSTDTQYF	TGTGCCAGCAGCCGCCCCGGGGATAGCACAGATACGCAGTATTTT
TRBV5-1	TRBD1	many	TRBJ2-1	CASSLQETGDNNEQFF	TGCGCCAGCAGCCTACAGGAGACAGGGGACAACAATGAGCAGTTCTTC
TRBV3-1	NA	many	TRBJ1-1	CASSQFRWGEAFF	TGTGCCAGCAGCCAATTCCGGTGGGGTGAAGCTTTCTTT
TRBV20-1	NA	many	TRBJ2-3	CSASPVIRVTSDTQYF	TGCAGTGCTAGCCCCGTCATTCGGGTCACGTCAGATACGCAGTATTTT
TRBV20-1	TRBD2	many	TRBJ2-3	CSARGRAGGSTDTQYF	TGCAGTGCTAGAGGACGAGCGGGGGGATCCACAGATACGCAGTATTTT
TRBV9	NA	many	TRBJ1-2	CASSTGGALGGYTF	TGTGCCAGCAGCACCGGTGGGGCTCTGGGTGGCTACACCTTC
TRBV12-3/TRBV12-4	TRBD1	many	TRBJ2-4	CASRGQGLNIQYF	TGTGCCAGCAGAGGACAGGGTTTGAACATTCAGTACTTC
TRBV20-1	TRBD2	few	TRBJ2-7	CSAPGLAGQDEQYF	TGCAGTGCCCCAGGACTAGCGGGGCAAGACGAGCAGTACTTC
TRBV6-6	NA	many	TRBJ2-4	CASRNRQAKNIQYF	TGTGCCAGCAGAAACAGGCAGGCCAAAAACATTCAGTACTTC
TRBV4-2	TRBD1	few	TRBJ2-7	CASSHGDRADDEQYF	TGTGCCAGCAGCCATGGGGACAGGGCGGACGACGAGCAGTACTTC
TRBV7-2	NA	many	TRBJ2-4	CASSQYSYPPSIQYF	TGTGCCAGCAGCCAGTACTCTTACCCCCCATCCATTCAGTACTTC